This T cell receptor beta chain was captured in a study of graft-versus-host responses after intestinal transplantation. Regarding this clone: Its antigen is as yet unknown.

Profiling relied on immunoSEQ multiplex PCR, and the TCRdb table lists in-frame clones only, not all of them. The sample holds approximately 120,000 clones, approximately 90% seen once. V shed 8 bases and J shed 1 base, with 11 bases lying between them. The CDR3 runs to 13 residues. Looked up from germline, CDR1 is MNHNS and CDR2 is SASEGT. The chain couples TRBV6-1 to TRBJ1-2; D not resolved. The sample in question was unstimulated CD4+ T cells sorted from spleen or lymph node cells, obtained before intestinal transplant. The TCR originated in a human donor who received an intestinal transplant. For the CDR3, the DNA is TGTGCCAGCCTAAGGGAGGATAACTATGGCTACACCTTC. Residues: CASLREDNYGYTF.